This TCR beta chain comes out of a study of T-cell reconstitution after alpha-beta-depleted transplantation in children. This CDR3 has 14 residues. Trimming left V 6 bases short and J 1 base short, with 15 bases between. Per the germline V gene, CDR1 is SQVTM and CDR2 is ANQGSEA. Unique molecular identifiers tagged the TCRbeta library. TCRdb reprocessed the PCR reads with MiXCR, giving one entry per CDR3 protein. The sample includes roughly 500,000 distinct CDR3 sequences, 30% to 35% of them seen just once. The chain employs TRBV29-1 and TRBJ2-5; possibly TRBD1 for D (6 bases). The clonotype originates from a human donor who donated a stem cell graft to a child with aplastic anemia. The specimen was PBMCs from the stem cell graft donor, collected from the stem cell graft. CDR3 in amino acids: CSVMVGGIQETQYF. The CDR3, as DNA: TGCAGCGTGATGGTAGGGGGTATCCAAGAGACCCAGTACTTC.